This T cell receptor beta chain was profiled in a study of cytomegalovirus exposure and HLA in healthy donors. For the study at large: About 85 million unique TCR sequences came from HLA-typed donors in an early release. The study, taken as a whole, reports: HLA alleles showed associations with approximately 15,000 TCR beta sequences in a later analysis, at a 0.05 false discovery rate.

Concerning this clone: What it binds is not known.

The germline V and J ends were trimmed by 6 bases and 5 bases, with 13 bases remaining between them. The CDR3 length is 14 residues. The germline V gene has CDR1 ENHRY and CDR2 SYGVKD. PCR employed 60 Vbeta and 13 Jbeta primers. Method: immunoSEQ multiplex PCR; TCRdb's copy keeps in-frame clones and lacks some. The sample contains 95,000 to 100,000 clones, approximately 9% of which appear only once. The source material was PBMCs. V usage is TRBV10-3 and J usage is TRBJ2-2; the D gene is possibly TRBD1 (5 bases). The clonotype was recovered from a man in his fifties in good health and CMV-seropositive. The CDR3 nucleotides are TGTGCCATCAGGGCAGGGTTAAGGACCGGGGAGCTGTTTTTT. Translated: CAIRAGLRTGELFF.